One and the same sample provided the 10 T cell receptor beta chains below, sequenced in a study of T cells expressing NK-cell markers. For each CDR3 protein, TCRdb gives one entry from its re-call of the 5' RACE reads, without DNA. Found here are over 350,000 distinct CDR3 sequences; the top ten clones hold roughly 10%. The material sequenced was blood T cells: a sorted CD56 or NKG2C T cell subset, CD4+ or CD8+ T cells, or bulk PBMC T cells (not recorded which). Receptors were obtained from a woman in her fifties or sixties in good health.

The J gene is TRBJ2-5, the V gene TRBV3-1. Germline-derived CDR1 and CDR2 are LGHDT and YNNKEL (reference sequence). The length of the CDR3 is 15 residues. This chain's CDR3 is CASSQANRRLETQYF.

The chain has TRBV27 and TRBJ2-2. Looked up from germline, CDR1 is MNHEY and CDR2 is SMNVEV (reference sequence). CDR3 size: 16 residues. CDR3 region: CASSLSRNLNTGELFF.

This rearrangement joins TRBV5-6 to TRBJ2-3; the TCRdb call, TRBD1, lacks DNA for checking. This CDR3 comprises 16 residues. Germline V gene data show CDR1 as SGHDT and CDR2 as YYEEEE. This CDR3 reads CASSSGGLRWGDTQYF.

This chain connects TRBV29-1 to TRBJ1-4; there is no DNA to check the TCRdb D call of TRBD1. The germline V gene encodes CDR1 SQVTM and CDR2 ANQGSEA. The CDR3 spans 13 residues. Here the CDR3 reads CSGYRDGNEKLFF.

The chain uses TRBV20-1 and TRBJ2-1; TCRdb's D call of TRBD1 is untestable without DNA. CDR1 and CDR2 from the germline V gene are DFQATT and SNEGSKA (reference sequence). CDR3 length equals 15 residues. The CDR3 sequence is CSARATGMAYNEQFF.

The CDR3 reads CASSLAGIENIQYF. This rearrangement joins TRBV5-5 to TRBJ2-4. The CDR3 contains 14 residues. The germline gives CDR1 SGHKS, CDR2 YYEKEE (reference sequence). The entire variable domain, with the rest obtained from reference TRBV5-5 and TRBJ2-4, is as follows: DAGVTQSPTHLIKTRGQQVTLRCSPISGHKSVSWYQQVLGQGPQFIFQYYEKEERGRGNFPDRFSARQFPNYSSELNVNALLLGDSALYLCASSLAGIENIQYFGAGTRLSVL.

The V gene is TRBV5-1, the J gene TRBJ2-1; the TCRdb call, TRBD2, lacks DNA for checking. The CDR3 covers 14 residues. Germline CDR1 and CDR2: SGHRS and YFSETQ. CDR3 residues: CASSPGLAESEQFF.

V usage is TRBV5-1 and J usage is TRBJ2-3. This CDR3 contains 12 residues. The germline gives CDR1 SGHRS, CDR2 YFSETQ. The CDR3 loop is CASSLVPDTQYF. Filled out from reference TRBV5-1 and TRBJ2-3, the complete variable domain reads KAGVTQTPRYLIKTRGQQVTLSCSPISGHRSVSWYQQTPGQGLQFLFEYFSETQRNKGNFPGRFSGRQFSNSRSEMNVSTLELGDSALYLCASSLVPDTQYFGPGTRLTVL.

The chain carries TRBV7-8 and TRBJ2-1; TCRdb indicates TRBD1, and absent DNA this call remains unverified. CDR1 SGHVS and CDR2 FQNEAQ come from the germline V gene. CDR3 length: 17 amino acids. The CDR3 reads CASSLRPGQGLYNEQFF.

The chain uses TRBV20-1 and TRBJ2-5; the TCRdb D gene call, TRBD2, has no DNA to confirm it. From germline, CDR1 is DFQATT and CDR2 SNEGSKA (reference sequence). This CDR3 comprises 13 residues. CDR3 sequence reads: CSARTGGPRTQYF.